This T cell receptor beta chain was profiled in a study of Ad26.COV2.S vaccination and SARS-CoV-2 variants. The overall study: Intramuscularly, Ad26.COV2.S was given either once or twice, 56 days apart.

As for treatment: around 19 received Ad26.COV2.S at low or high dose, single or two shots; roughly five received placebo; per-sample allocation not given. Day 63 following the first vaccine or placebo injection was when the samples were taken. Donor was an adult aged 18-55 years in Boston. An Ad26 vector that expressed Wuhan-strain SARS-CoV-2 spike constituted the vaccine. Data came from immunoSEQ multiplex PCR; TCRdb stores just in-frame clones and leaves some out. The sample lists fewer than 900,000 clones, around 92% occurring once. Germline CDR1 reads KGHSH; CDR2 reads LQKENI. This CDR3 is built from 15 residues. V trimming: 1 base; J trimming: 5 bases; junction bases outside the gene matches: 7.

The sample consisted of peripheral blood, taken in a trial of Ad26.COV2.S vaccine versus placebo. The chain links TRBV18 to TRBJ2-5, with 7 bases lining up with TRBD1. The sequence was obtained from a person aged 18-65 years who received the Ad26.COV2.S COVID-19 vaccine or a placebo. The CDR3 spells CASSPRTGGRETQYF. CDR3 nucleotide sequence: TGTGCCAGCTCACCACGGACAGGCGGCAGGGAGACCCAGTACTTC.